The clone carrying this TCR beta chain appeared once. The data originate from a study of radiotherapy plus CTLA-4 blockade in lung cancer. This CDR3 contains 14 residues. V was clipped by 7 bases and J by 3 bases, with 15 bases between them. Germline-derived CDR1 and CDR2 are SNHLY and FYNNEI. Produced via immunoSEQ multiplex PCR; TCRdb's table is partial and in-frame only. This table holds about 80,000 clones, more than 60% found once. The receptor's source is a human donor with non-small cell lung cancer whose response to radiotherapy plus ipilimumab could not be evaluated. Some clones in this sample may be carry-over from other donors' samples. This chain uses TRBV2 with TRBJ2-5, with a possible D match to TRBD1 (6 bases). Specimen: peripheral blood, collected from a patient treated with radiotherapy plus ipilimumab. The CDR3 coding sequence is TGTGCCAGCAACCTACAGGGTCTTGAAGAGACCCAGTACTTC. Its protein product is CASNLQGLEETQYF.